The 17 T cell receptor beta chains below come from one sample, sequenced in a study of blood T cells in healthy people across ages. A J-beta primer mix and a sample-barcoded 5' primer were used in a second PCR of about 6 to 12 cycles. One entry per CDR3 protein, called by TCRdb with MiXCR from the 5' RACE reads. The table shows roughly 1,800,000 distinct CDR3 sequences, with approximately 50% occurring only once. The source material was blood. The receptors stem from a woman aged 35 to 49 in good health.

The J gene is TRBJ1-2, the V gene TRBV29-1; no clear D. This CDR3 has 14 amino acids. The germline gives CDR1 SQVTM, CDR2 ANQGSEA. V lost 0 bases and J 9 bases, leaving 17 bases between the germline ends. CDR3 nucleotide sequence: TGCAGCGTTGAAGATCCCGGAGCCCAGGCGCGCTACACCTTC. Translation: CSVEDPGAQARYTF.

The chain employs TRBV4-1 and TRBJ2-3, with 8 bases that match TRBD2. CDR3 length: 17 residues. V was clipped by 0 bases and J by 0 bases; unmatched bases: 5. Germline lookup yields CDR1 MGHRA and CDR2 YSYEKL. The CDR3 region is CASSQEAVAGSTDTQYF. Written as DNA, the CDR3 is TGCGCCAGCAGCCAAGAGGCGGTAGCGGGGAGCACAGATACGCAGTATTTT.

Comment on this clonotype: Just one base apart from a much larger clone, this may be a read error. The genes are TRBV14 and TRBJ2-4; weak D call: TRBD1 (5 bases). The DNA matches TRBJ2-5 better at its end, which makes the J call doubtful. The germline CDR1 and CDR2 sequences are SGHDN and FVKESK. This CDR3 is built from 14 residues. The CDR3 DNA reads TGTGCCAGCAGCCAAGGACAGACCCGAGAGACCCAGTACTTC. Its protein is CASSQGQTRETQYF.

This clonotype was seen a few times. The V and J genes are TRBV29-1 and TRBJ1-1; D possibly corresponds to TRBD1 (6 bases). Trimming took 4 bases from V and 5 from J, leaving 14 bases between them. CDR3 size: 13 residues. The germline V gene has CDR1 SQVTM and CDR2 ANQGSEA. The CDR3 DNA sequence: TGCAGCGTTGGGGGGGGCGTAAAAACTGAAGCTTTCTTT. As protein: CSVGGGVKTEAFF.

V usage is TRBV4-2 and J usage is TRBJ2-5, with 10 bases lining up with TRBD1. The assigned J gene may be wrong: the sequence end matches TRBJ2-7 better. The germline gives CDR1 LGHNA, CDR2 YNFKEQ. This CDR3 contains 17 residues. The CDR3 nucleotides are TGTGCCAGCAGCCAAGATCGTTTCGCGACAGGGGGCAGCGAGCAGTACTTC. It codes for CASSQDRFATGGSEQYF.

This sequence joins TRBV6-2 or TRBV6-3 and TRBJ2-7, with TRBD1 matching 12 bases. Germline CDR1 MNHEY, CDR2 SVGEGT. CDR3 length equals 15 residues. V was clipped by 7 bases and J by 3 bases; unmatched bases: 7. CDR3 loop: CASILGQGARYEQYF. The CDR3 coding sequence is TGTGCCAGCATCCTGGGACAGGGGGCTCGCTACGAGCAGTACTTC.

This clonotype was seen a handful of times. The rearrangement uses TRBV7-2 and TRBJ2-4, with 10 bases that match TRBD2. V lost 5 bases, J lost 13 bases, and 17 bases stayed unmatched. Looked up from germline, CDR1 is SGHTA and CDR2 is FQGNSA. CDR3 length equals 16 residues. The CDR3 sequence: CASSLKAGGSYNEQYF. The CDR3 DNA reads TGTGCCAGCAGCCTCAAAGCGGGGGGGAGTTACAATGAGCAGTACTTC.

The V call is TRBV12-3 or TRBV12-4, the J call TRBJ2-7, with D possibly matching TRBD1 (6 bases). Matching the DNA end better, TRBJ2-4 makes the J call doubtful. The CDR3 has 13 amino acids. This CDR3 reads CASSWTEASIQYF. The CDR3 DNA reads TGTGCCAGCAGCTGGACAGAAGCGAGCATTCAGTACTTC.

The chain has TRBV7-2 and TRBJ2-3; D is undetermined. Germline V gene sequence: CDR1 SGHTA, CDR2 FQGNSA. The CDR3 has 14 residues. Trimming took 3 bases from V and 0 from J, leaving 7 bases between them. This CDR3 reads CASSFAPSTDTQYF. CDR3 DNA sequence: TGTGCCAGCAGCTTCGCACCTAGCACAGATACGCAGTATTTT.

In DNA form, the CDR3 reads TGTGCCAGCAGCCGTAGGACAGGAACTTTCTCTGGAAACACCATATATTTT. As protein: CASSRRTGTFSGNTIYF. The chain carries TRBV7-6 and TRBJ1-3, with TRBD1 matching 7 bases. This CDR3 has 17 amino acids. Germline V CDR1 and CDR2: SGHVS, FNYEAQ. With 5 bases clipped from V and 0 bases from J, the junction kept 10 bases outside the gene matches.

This chain uses TRBV2 with TRBJ1-5; D is perhaps TRBD1 (5 bases). The CDR3 has 12 residues. The V end was cut by 3 bases, the J end by 8 bases, with 8 bases between. Germline CDR1 SNHLY, CDR2 FYNNEI. CDR3 nucleotides: TGTGCCAGCAGTGATGGGGGGAAGCCCCAGCATTTT. Protein product: CASSDGGKPQHF.

The chain recombines TRBV5-1 with TRBJ2-7; TRBD2 agrees at 7 bases. Germline values: CDR1 SGHRS, CDR2 YFSETQ. The CDR3 is 14 amino acids. After removal of 0 bases from V and 4 bases from J, the junction contained 4 bases not matched to a gene. CDR3 loop: CASSLDLAEYEQYF. The CDR3 DNA sequence: TGCGCCAGCAGCTTGGATCTAGCGGAGTACGAGCAGTACTTC.

This chain connects TRBV15 to TRBJ1-5; D is perhaps TRBD1 (6 bases). V lost 7 bases and J lost 4, with 14 bases in between. Per germline, CDR1 LNHNV and CDR2 YYDKDF (reference sequence). The CDR3 spans 14 residues. The CDR3 DNA reads as TGTGCCACCATCCTATTTCAGGGGAATCAGCCCCAGCATTTT. Protein: CATILFQGNQPQHF.

This clonotype was seen once. The gene calls are TRBV7-9 and TRBJ1-4; D is uncertain. Trimming pared 8 bases from V and 6 bases from J, leaving 10 bases between. From germline, CDR1 is SEHNR and CDR2 FQNEAQ (reference sequence). The length of the CDR3 is 12 residues. The CDR3 coding sequence is TGTGCCAGCGGTTCAGGAGATGAAAAACTGTTTTTT. This encodes CASGSGDEKLFF.

The gene calls are TRBV7-6 and TRBJ2-5, with 12 nucleotides matching TRBD2. Germline V gives CDR1 SGHVS, CDR2 FNYEAQ. Trimming at V came to 4 bases and at J to 3 bases, leaving 3 bases not matched to a gene. The CDR3 loop spans 15 amino acids. The CDR3 nucleotides are TGTGCCAGCAGCTCTAGCGGGGGGGCCGAAGAGACCCAGTACTTC. Residues: CASSSSGGAEETQYF.

This chain joins TRBV12-3 or TRBV12-4 and TRBJ1-2, with 7 bases matching TRBD1. The CDR3 has 17 amino acids. J lost 2 bases, V lost 2 bases, and 11 bases had no gene match. The CDR3 is CASSLWGGGGANYGYTF. CDR3 DNA: TGTGCCAGCAGTTTATGGGGAGGAGGGGGCGCCAACTATGGCTACACCTTC.

This clonotype was picked up a small number of times. The chain employs TRBV11-2 and TRBJ1-5; 10 positions agree with TRBD1. The CDR3 totals 16 residues. The V segment lost 5 bases and the J segment 2 bases; nucleotides outside the gene matches: 6. CDR1 is SGHAT, CDR2 FQNNGV, per germline. The CDR3 DNA reads as TGTGCCAGCAGCGGGGGGACAGGGGACGGCAATCAGCCCCAGCATTTT. It is translated as CASSGGTGDGNQPQHF.